This TCR beta chain was sequenced for a study of T cell repertoires in cytomegalovirus infection (dated by TCRdb to the late 2010s). With regard to the full study: Recently identified HLA-C-restricted CMV epitopes, whose presentation resists viral immunomodulation, were targeted by peptide stimulations together with well-studied HLA-B-restricted epitopes. Because public TCR beta signatures pointed to carriage of CMV infection together with the matching HLA type, the HLA type of each donor mattered for the analysis.

Beyond this particular receptor, the publication reports: Carriers of CMV infection plus the relevant HLA type were discriminated by the cumulative frequency of public TCR beta family members in the study cohort and in an independent roughly 370-donor cohort. The ex vivo response was dominated by HLA-C-restricted CMV-specific TCR beta clonotypes, and the single most frequent clonotype in two of eight donors was supplied by these HLA-C-restricted clonotypes.

The sample was run on an Illumina HiSeq 1500. The public sequencing data were trimmed at Q25 with fastp and processed into clonotypes with MiXCR by TCRdb, which kept only in-frame beta chains. Each entry is one CDR3 protein sequence, shown with its most common DNA and genes. For this sample the table gives approximately 300,000 distinct CDR3 sequences, of which 25% to 35% were detected only once. In total, the top ten clones hold around 18% of the sample. CDR1 SGHTA and CDR2 FQGNSA were looked up in the germline V gene. CDR3 length: 16 amino acids, cysteine to phenylalanine. Kept here is only the CDR3 DNA, which spans 48 bases and is read in frame from base 1. The germline ends are 17 bases apart after V is trimmed by 5 bases and J by 3 bases. This sample's treatment or condition label indicates: in vitro stimulation with specific CMV peptide epitopes to enrich CMV-specific T cells. This clonotype was seen repeatedly, ten times or more. No cognate antigen has been identified for it. Nothing much larger sits one base from this clone, and base qualities are not available.

The chain was built from TRBV7-2 and TRBJ1-5, with the D gene call left open. The TCR was taken from a human donor in good health (CMV status not recorded). Some clones in this sample may be carry-over from other donors' samples. Sample: cultured PBMCs, taken from culture after CMV antigen stimulation. The CDR3 reads as follows: CASSPQGVRSNQPQHF. The nucleotide sequence reads as follows: TGTGCCAGCAGCCCCCAAGGAGTAAGATCCAATCAGCCCCAGCATTTT.